The 11 T cell receptor beta chains listed next were all sequenced from one sample in a study of control samples from healthy donors and cancer patients (dated by TCRdb to about 2020). The library came from the immunoSEQ multiplex PCR assay. This immuneACCESS table, as held by TCRdb, lists in-frame sequences with V and J called but not all clones. Of the missing ones, under half trace to an unresolved V gene in checked studies; the others have no known cause. The sample table records some 130,000 clones; around 90% of these occur just once. The top ten constitute roughly 2.7% of the sample. Material: blood. These receptors were taken from a man aged 40-55 years in good health.

The chain joins TRBV2 to TRBJ2-2; tentative D call: TRBD1 (6 bases). Trimming stripped 7 bases from V and 4 bases from J, with 13 bases between. Germline CDR1 is SNHLY and CDR2 is FYNNEI. The length of the CDR3 is 14 residues. The CDR3 DNA reads as TGTGCCAGCAAAGGGACATCCCCCACCGGGGAGCTGTTTTTT. This encodes CASKGTSPTGELFF.

The chain employs TRBV19 and TRBJ2-2; perhaps D is TRBD1 or TRBD2 (5 bases each). Deletions cut 7 bases from V and 2 bases from J, with 17 bases between. The CDR3 sequence is 16 residues long. Germline CDR1 is LNHDA and CDR2 is SQIVND (reference sequence). CDR3 region: CASTLIGTVNTGELFF. In nucleotides, the CDR3 is TGTGCCAGTACCCTAATAGGGACGGTCAACACCGGGGAGCTGTTTTTT.

The gene calls are TRBV11-3 and TRBJ2-7; either TRBD1 or TRBD2 may fit D (6 bases each). CDR1 and CDR2 from the germline V gene are SGHNT and YENEEA. The CDR3 length is 14 residues. Trimming took 2 bases from V and 6 from J, leaving 14 bases between them. Here the CDR3 DNA reads TGTGCCAGCAGCTTATCAGGGGTGGAGGGCGAGCAGTACTTC. Translated, it gives CASSLSGVEGEQYF.

This rearrangement joins TRBV5-4 to TRBJ1-1; TRBD1 is a possible D gene (5 bases). V lost 6 bases and J lost 5, with 17 bases in between. The CDR3 spans 14 residues. From germline, CDR1 is SGHNT and CDR2 YYREEE (reference sequence). The CDR3 DNA is TGTGCCAGCACCCAGACCGGCAGGGTGACTGAAGCTTTCTTT. Its translation: CASTQTGRVTEAFF.

The rearrangement joins TRBV7-9 to TRBJ2-7; D possibly matches TRBD1 or TRBD2 (7 bases each). Germline CDR1 and CDR2: SEHNR and FQNEAQ (reference sequence). There are 15 residues in the CDR3. Trimming stripped 5 bases from V and 2 bases from J, with 16 bases between. The CDR3 DNA reads as TGTGCCAGCAGCCCCAGGGGGGGTTCAACCTACGAGCAGTACTTC. The encoded protein is CASSPRGGSTYEQYF.

The chain joins TRBV30 to TRBJ1-5; D ambiguous. Per germline, CDR1 GTSNPN and CDR2 SVGIG (reference sequence). V was trimmed by 5 bases and J by 8 bases, leaving 7 bases between them. The CDR3 extends over 10 amino acids. The CDR3 DNA sequence: TGTGCCTGGCCACGAGAGCCCCAGCATTTT. Translation gives CAWPREPQHF.

V gene TRBV19 combines with J gene TRBJ2-6; D may correspond to TRBD1 or TRBD2 (5 bases each). The CDR3 length is 16 residues. V was trimmed by 6 bases and J by 1 base, leaving 13 bases between them. Germline CDR1 and CDR2: LNHDA and SQIVND (reference sequence). The CDR3 nucleotides read TGTGCCAGTAGCATCTGGGACGTATCTGGGGCCAACGTCCTGACTTTC. Its translation is CASSIWDVSGANVLTF.

The J gene is TRBJ1-6, the V gene TRBV27; no firm D call. Germline V gene sequence: CDR1 MNHEY, CDR2 SMNVEV (reference sequence). CDR3 length: 15 residues. Trimming removed 7 bases from V and 8 bases from J, with 18 bases in between. The CDR3 sequence: CASTLTTGRHSPLHF. As DNA, the CDR3 is TGTGCCAGCACCCTAACGACGGGCAGGCATTCACCCCTCCACTTT.

The chain is built from TRBV14 and TRBJ1-2; 9 nucleotides align to TRBD1. V trimming: 4 bases; J trimming: 1 base; junction bases outside the gene matches: 1. The length of the CDR3 is 14 residues. Germline-derived CDR1 and CDR2 are SGHDN and FVKESK. The CDR3 here is CASSPTGGNYGYTF. The CDR3 coding sequence is TGTGCCAGCAGCCCGACAGGGGGTAACTATGGCTACACCTTC.

The gene calls are TRBV27 and TRBJ2-5; the D gene is possibly TRBD2 (6 bases). This CDR3 comprises 13 residues. The germline gives CDR1 MNHEY, CDR2 SMNVEV (reference sequence). Trimming removed 4 bases from V and 9 bases from J, with 15 bases in between. The CDR3: CASSSARTGAQYF. Here the CDR3 DNA reads TGTGCCAGCAGTTCCGCCCGAACGGGGGCCCAGTACTTC.

V gene TRBV6-5 combines with J gene TRBJ2-2; TRBD1 might be the D (5 bases). Trimming removed 2 bases from V and 5 bases from J, with 12 bases in between. The CDR3 loop spans 15 amino acids. Per germline, CDR1 MNHEY and CDR2 SVGAGI. CDR3 DNA: TGTGCCAGCAGTTACAGCCCAGGGTATACCGGGGAGCTGTTTTTT. Translation gives CASSYSPGYTGELFF.